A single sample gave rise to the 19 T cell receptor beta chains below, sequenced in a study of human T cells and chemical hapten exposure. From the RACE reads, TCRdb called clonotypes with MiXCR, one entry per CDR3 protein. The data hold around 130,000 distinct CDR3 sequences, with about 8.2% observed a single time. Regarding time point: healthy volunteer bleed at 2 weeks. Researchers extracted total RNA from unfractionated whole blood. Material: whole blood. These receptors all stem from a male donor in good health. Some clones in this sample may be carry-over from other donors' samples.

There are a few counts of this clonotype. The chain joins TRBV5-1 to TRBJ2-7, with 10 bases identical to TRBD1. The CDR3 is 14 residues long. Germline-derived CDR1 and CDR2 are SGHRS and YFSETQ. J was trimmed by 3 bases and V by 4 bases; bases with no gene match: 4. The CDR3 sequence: CASSGGTGDYEQYF. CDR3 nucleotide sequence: TGCGCCAGCAGCGGCGGGACAGGGGACTACGAGCAGTACTTC.

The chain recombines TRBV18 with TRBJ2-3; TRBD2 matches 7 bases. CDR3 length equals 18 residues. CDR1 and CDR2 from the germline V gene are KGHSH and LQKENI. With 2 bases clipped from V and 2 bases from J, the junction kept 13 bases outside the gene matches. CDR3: CASSPTTSARRDTDTQYF. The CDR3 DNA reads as TGTGCCAGCTCACCAACTACTAGCGCGAGGCGGGACACAGATACGCAGTATTTT.

CDR3 bases: TGCGCCAGCAGGGCTGGGGGGTACGGCACAGATACGCAGTATTTT. This sequence encodes CASRAGGYGTDTQYF. V and J are TRBV5-1 and TRBJ2-3; perhaps TRBD2 as D (6 bases). The CDR3 runs 15 residues. Germline V gives CDR1 SGHRS, CDR2 YFSETQ. The V and J ends lost 5 bases and 1 base respectively, with 14 bases between them.

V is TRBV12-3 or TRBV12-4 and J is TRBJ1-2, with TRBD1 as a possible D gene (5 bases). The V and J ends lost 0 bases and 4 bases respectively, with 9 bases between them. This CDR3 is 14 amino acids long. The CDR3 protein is CASSLARRAYGYTF. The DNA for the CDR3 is TGTGCCAGCAGTTTAGCGCGCAGGGCCTATGGCTACACCTTC.

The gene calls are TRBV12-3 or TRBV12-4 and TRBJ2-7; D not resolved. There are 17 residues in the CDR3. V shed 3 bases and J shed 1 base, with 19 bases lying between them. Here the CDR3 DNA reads TGTGCCAGCAGTTTCGGTTTCCGGCGGAGTAGATCCTACGAGCAGTACTTC. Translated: CASSFGFRRSRSYEQYF.

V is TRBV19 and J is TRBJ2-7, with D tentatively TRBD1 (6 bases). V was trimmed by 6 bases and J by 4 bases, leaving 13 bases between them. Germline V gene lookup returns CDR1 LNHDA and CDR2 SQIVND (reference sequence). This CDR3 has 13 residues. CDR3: CASSTTGKYEQYF. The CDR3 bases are TGTGCCAGTAGCACAACAGGGAAATACGAGCAGTACTTC.

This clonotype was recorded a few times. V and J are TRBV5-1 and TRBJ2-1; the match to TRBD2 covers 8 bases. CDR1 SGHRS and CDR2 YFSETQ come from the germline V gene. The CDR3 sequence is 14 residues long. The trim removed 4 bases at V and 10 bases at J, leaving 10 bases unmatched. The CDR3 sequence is CASSTGLVDAEQFF. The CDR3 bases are TGCGCCAGCAGCACGGGACTAGTGGACGCCGAGCAGTTCTTC.

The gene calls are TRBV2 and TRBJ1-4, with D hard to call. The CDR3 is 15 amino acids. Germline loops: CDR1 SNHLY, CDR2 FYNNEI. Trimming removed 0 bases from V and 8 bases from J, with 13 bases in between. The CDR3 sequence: CASSEARGFGEKLFF. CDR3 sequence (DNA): TGTGCCAGCAGTGAAGCCAGAGGGTTTGGGGAAAAACTGTTTTTT.

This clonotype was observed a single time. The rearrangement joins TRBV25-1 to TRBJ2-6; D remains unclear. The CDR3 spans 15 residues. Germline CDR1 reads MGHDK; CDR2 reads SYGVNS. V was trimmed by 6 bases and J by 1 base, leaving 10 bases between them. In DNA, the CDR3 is TGTGCCAGCAGCAACGGGTTTTCTGGGGCCAACGTCCTGACTTTC. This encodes CASSNGFSGANVLTF.

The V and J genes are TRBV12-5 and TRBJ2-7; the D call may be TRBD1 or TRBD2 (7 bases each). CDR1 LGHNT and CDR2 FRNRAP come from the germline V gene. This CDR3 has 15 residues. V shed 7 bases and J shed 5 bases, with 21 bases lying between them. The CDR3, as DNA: TGTGCTAGTGCCAGGACAGGCCGCGGGGGTGACGAGCAGTACTTC. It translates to CASARTGRGGDEQYF.

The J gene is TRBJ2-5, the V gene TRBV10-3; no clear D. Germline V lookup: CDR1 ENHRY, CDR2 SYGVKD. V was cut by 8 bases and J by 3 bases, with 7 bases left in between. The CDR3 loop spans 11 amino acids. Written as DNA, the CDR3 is TGTGCCATCGGGCTCGAAGAGACCCAGTACTTC. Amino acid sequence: CAIGLEETQYF.

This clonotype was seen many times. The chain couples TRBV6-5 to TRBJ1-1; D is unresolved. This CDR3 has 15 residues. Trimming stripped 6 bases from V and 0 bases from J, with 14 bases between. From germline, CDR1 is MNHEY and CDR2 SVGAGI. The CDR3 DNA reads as TGTGCCAGCAGGGCCGGCCCAACCTTGAACACTGAAGCTTTCTTT. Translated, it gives CASRAGPTLNTEAFF.

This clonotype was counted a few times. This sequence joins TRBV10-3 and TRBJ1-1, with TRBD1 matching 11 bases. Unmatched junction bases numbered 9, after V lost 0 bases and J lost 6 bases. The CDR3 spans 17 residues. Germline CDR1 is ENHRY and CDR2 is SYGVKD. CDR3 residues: CAISESGTGGLLSEAFF. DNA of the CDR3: TGTGCCATCAGTGAGTCGGGGACAGGGGGTCTTCTGTCTGAAGCTTTCTTT.

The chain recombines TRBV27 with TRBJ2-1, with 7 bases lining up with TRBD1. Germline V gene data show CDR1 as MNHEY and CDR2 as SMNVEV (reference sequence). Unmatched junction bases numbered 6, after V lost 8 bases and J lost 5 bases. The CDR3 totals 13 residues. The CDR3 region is CASGGQSNNEQFF. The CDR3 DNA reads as TGTGCCAGCGGGGGACAGAGTAACAATGAGCAGTTCTTC.

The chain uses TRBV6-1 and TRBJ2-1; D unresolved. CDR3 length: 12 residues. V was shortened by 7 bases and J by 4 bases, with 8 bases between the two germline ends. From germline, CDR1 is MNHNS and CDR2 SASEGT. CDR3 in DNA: TGTGCCAGCATGGGCCAATACAATGAGCAGTTCTTC. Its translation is CASMGQYNEQFF.

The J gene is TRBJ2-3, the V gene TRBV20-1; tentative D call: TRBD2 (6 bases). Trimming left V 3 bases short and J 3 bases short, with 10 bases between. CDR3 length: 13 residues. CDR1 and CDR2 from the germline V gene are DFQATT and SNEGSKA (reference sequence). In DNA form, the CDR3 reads TGCAGTGCTAGTAGGAGGGTAACAGATACGCAGTATTTT. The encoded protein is CSASRRVTDTQYF.

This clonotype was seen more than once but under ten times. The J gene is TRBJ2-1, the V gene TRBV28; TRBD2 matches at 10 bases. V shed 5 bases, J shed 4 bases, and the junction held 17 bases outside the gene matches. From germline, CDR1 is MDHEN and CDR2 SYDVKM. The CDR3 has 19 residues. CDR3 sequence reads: CASSLIFSSGRAKYNEQFF. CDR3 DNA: TGTGCCAGCAGTCTCATCTTCAGCAGCGGGAGGGCGAAATACAATGAGCAGTTCTTC.

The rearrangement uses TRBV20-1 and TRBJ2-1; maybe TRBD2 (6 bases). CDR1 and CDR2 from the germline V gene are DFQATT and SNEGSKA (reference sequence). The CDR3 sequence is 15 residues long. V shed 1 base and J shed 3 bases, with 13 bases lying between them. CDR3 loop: CSARVTAGSYNEQFF. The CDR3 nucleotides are TGCAGTGCTAGAGTAACGGCGGGGAGCTACAATGAGCAGTTCTTC.

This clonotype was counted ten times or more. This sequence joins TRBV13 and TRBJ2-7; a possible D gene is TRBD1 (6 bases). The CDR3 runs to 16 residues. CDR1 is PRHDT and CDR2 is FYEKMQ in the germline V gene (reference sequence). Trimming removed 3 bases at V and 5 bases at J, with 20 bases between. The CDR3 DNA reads TGTGCCAGCAGCTTCGGCTACAGGGATGCTGAGGACGAGCAGTACTTC. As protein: CASSFGYRDAEDEQYF.